The present T cell receptor beta chain was sequenced within a study of regulatory T cells in long-lasting Graves disease. Study-wide findings and caveats: With persistent disease, TRBV28, TRBJ1-2 and TRBJ2-5 were the favored segments. TCR diversity in persistent Graves' patients was below that of newly diagnosed ones.

CDR1 is MNHEY and CDR2 is SVGAGI in the germline V gene. The CDR3 extends over 14 amino acids. V was trimmed by 2 bases and J by 8 bases, leaving 15 bases between them. This clonotype was seen many times. As yet, its antigen is unknown. Time point denoted: persistent/refractory GD, antithyroid drugs over 5 years with positive TRAb. TCR sequences were obtained from RNA taken from PBMCs. Diagnoses of Graves' disease were made by American Thyroid Association guidelines. Assembly of TCR beta libraries relied on iRepertoire HTBI primers together with Arm-PCR of CDR3 regions. TCRdb redid the calling of the multiplex PCR reads with MiXCR, one entry per CDR3 protein. The repertoire includes hundreds of thousands of distinct CDR3 sequences, around a fifth of them detected once, and around 30% sits in the top ten.

The rearrangement links TRBV6-5 to TRBJ1-2; D may be TRBD1 (5 bases). Material: peripheral blood mononuclear cells (PBMCs), obtained when the disease was refractory, from a patient treated with antithyroid drugs. The source is a female donor with Graves disease. CDR3 sequence (DNA): TGTGCCAGCAGTTACCGCGCAGGGTGGGGCGGCTACACCTTC. It translates to CASSYRAGWGGYTF.